These 26 T cell receptor beta chains share one sample of origin, sequenced in a study of cytomegalovirus exposure and HLA in healthy donors (dated 2017 in TCRdb). The library was produced with the immunoSEQ multiplex PCR assay. For the multiplex PCR, a mixture combining 60 forward primers for TCR Vbeta segments and 13 reverse primers for TCR Jbeta segments was used. Imported from immuneACCESS, the table was reduced by TCRdb to in-frame sequences with V and J called. These copies leave out some clones; in studies compared against another copy, an unresolved V gene accounts for under half, and the cause of the remainder is not known. Within this sample are approximately 92,000 clones, with around four fifths of them counted one time only. The ten largest clones represent roughly 6.6% of the sample. The sequencing sample was made of PBMCs. These receptors were taken from a man aged 50-59 years in good health and CMV-seropositive.

Regarding this clone: The sample holds other DNA sequences that translate to the same CDR3. This sequence joins TRBV9 and TRBJ1-1; perhaps TRBD1 as D (5 bases). Germline CDR1 and CDR2: SGDLS and YYNGEE. V lost 2 bases and J 3 bases, leaving 8 bases between the germline ends. This CDR3 has 13 amino acids. The CDR3 protein is CASSVGGYTEAFF. The CDR3 DNA is TGTGCCAGCAGCGTGGGGGGTTACACTGAAGCTTTCTTT.

The chain links TRBV19 to TRBJ1-5; a possible D gene is TRBD1 (6 bases). Trimming took off 6 bases at V and 0 bases at J, with 12 bases between the two ends. CDR3 length equals 15 residues. The V gene's germline CDR1 is LNHDA and CDR2 SQIVND (reference sequence). The CDR3 here is CASRTTGTSNQPQHF. As DNA, the CDR3 is TGTGCCAGTAGGACTACAGGGACTAGCAATCAGCCCCAGCATTTT. Supplemented by reference TRBV19 and TRBJ1-5, the full variable domain reads DGGITQSPKYLFRKEGQNVTLSCEQNLNHDAMYWYRQDPGQGLRLIYYSQIVNDFQKGDIAEGYSVSREKKESFPLTVTSAQKNPTAFYLCASRTTGTSNQPQHFGDGTRLSIL.

This clone has only one observation. This chain uses TRBV10-1 with TRBJ1-3; D is perhaps TRBD1 (6 bases). This CDR3 is built from 16 residues. Germline CDR1 WNHNN, CDR2 SYGVQD (reference sequence). V lost 2 bases, J lost 4 bases, and 15 bases lay in between. The CDR3: CASSELGGTIGNTIYF. DNA of the CDR3: TGCGCCAGCAGTGAGCTAGGGGGAACGATAGGAAACACCATATATTTT.

V usage is TRBV18 and J usage is TRBJ1-6, with 7 bases matching TRBD1. Germline-derived CDR1 and CDR2 are KGHSH and LQKENI. With 4 bases clipped from V and 9 bases from J, the junction kept 6 bases outside the gene matches. The CDR3 runs to 14 residues. The CDR3 sequence: CASSLGQVVSPLHF. CDR3 sequence (DNA): TGTGCCAGCTCACTTGGACAGGTTGTTTCACCCCTCCACTTT. Full variable domain (missing parts from reference TRBV18 and TRBJ1-6): NAGVMQNPRHLVRRRGQEARLRCSPMKGHSHVYWYRQLPEEGLKFMVYLQKENIIDESGMPKERFSAEFPKEGPSILRIQQVVRGDSAAYFCASSLGQVVSPLHFGNGTRLTVT.

The chain joins TRBV7-2 to TRBJ1-1; 7 bases map to TRBD1. V lost 5 bases to trimming and J lost 4 bases; unmatched junction nucleotides: 7. The CDR3 totals 14 residues. CDR1 and CDR2 from the germline V gene are SGHTA and FQGNSA. CDR3: CASSPQGTVTEAFF. The CDR3 nucleotides read TGTGCCAGCAGCCCACAGGGGACCGTCACTGAAGCTTTCTTT.

This chain links TRBV4-1 with TRBJ2-7; possibly TRBD1 for D (6 bases). The CDR3 sequence is 15 residues long. Trimming pared 2 bases from V and 2 bases from J, leaving 13 bases between. Germline-derived CDR1 and CDR2 are MGHRA and YSYEKL. The CDR3 spells CASSQQQGSPYEQYF. The CDR3, as DNA: TGCGCCAGCAGCCAACAACAGGGAAGTCCCTACGAGCAGTACTTC.

The rearrangement uses TRBV19 and TRBJ2-5, with D perhaps matching TRBD2 (7 bases). The CDR3 is 17 residues long. V was trimmed by 5 bases and J by 2 bases, leaving 21 bases between them. Germline-derived CDR1 and CDR2 are LNHDA and SQIVND (reference sequence). CDR3 coding DNA: TGTGCCAGTAGTGATCGAATCGGGGGGCCGTTTCAAGAGACCCAGTACTTC. As protein: CASSDRIGGPFQETQYF.

This clone was found a few times. The rearrangement links TRBV5-3 to TRBJ1-4; 8 nucleotides match TRBD1. TRBV5-3 is known as an ORF, though its function is uncertain. Losses at the gene ends were 3 bases for V and 3 bases for J; bases not matched to a gene: 7. This CDR3 has 16 residues. The DNA of the CDR3 is TGTGCCAGAAGCTCCAGGGGGCGAGGGGCTAATGAAAAACTGTTTTTT. Encoded protein: CARSSRGRGANEKLFF.

The V and J genes are TRBV6-1 and TRBJ2-2; 7 nucleotides match TRBD1. CDR3 length: 13 amino acids. CDR1 is MNHNS and CDR2 is SASEGT in the germline V gene. V gave up 8 bases and J gave up 3 bases; unmatched junction bases: 3. The CDR3 region is CASLGTDTGELFF. The CDR3 DNA sequence: TGTGCCAGCCTTGGGACAGACACCGGGGAGCTGTTTTTT.

The chain couples TRBV7-9 to TRBJ1-1, with no clear D. CDR1 SEHNR and CDR2 FQNEAQ come from the germline V gene (reference sequence). Trimming cost V 6 bases and J 7 bases, with 15 bases left between them. CDR3 length: 13 amino acids. The DNA of the CDR3 is TGTGCCAGCAGACCCGGCGTTGGGCATGAAGCTTTCTTT. Residues: CASRPGVGHEAFF.

V and J are TRBV7-8 and TRBJ1-1; D is undetermined. The germline V and J ends were trimmed by 2 bases and 1 base, with 8 bases remaining between them. Germline CDR1 is SGHVS and CDR2 is FQNEAQ. The length of the CDR3 is 14 residues. The chain's CDR3 is CASSLRSQNTEAFF. CDR3 nucleotide sequence: TGTGCCAGCAGCTTACGGTCCCAGAACACTGAAGCTTTCTTT.

This chain connects TRBV9 to TRBJ2-3; 7 bases map to TRBD2. With 0 bases clipped from V and 3 bases from J, the junction kept 4 bases outside the gene matches. From germline, CDR1 is SGDLS and CDR2 YYNGEE. The CDR3 totals 15 residues. Here the CDR3 reads CASSVAPSGTDTQYF. In DNA, the CDR3 is TGTGCCAGCAGCGTAGCGCCTAGCGGAACAGATACGCAGTATTTT.

Notes on this clone: Relative to the germline gene, one junction end is altered; a read error may explain this. V usage is TRBV5-6 and J usage is TRBJ1-2; TRBD1 agrees at 7 bases. Germline lookup yields CDR1 SGHDT and CDR2 YYEEEE. The CDR3 has 15 amino acids. This chain's CDR3 is CASSPGTATTRGYPF. Here the CDR3 DNA reads TGTGCCAGCAGCCCAGGGACAGCCACTACGAGGGGCTACCCCTTC.

The CDR3 loop reads CASSPLGTASNYGYTF. CDR3 nucleotide sequence: TGTGCCAGCAGCCCCCTCGGGACAGCTTCTAACTATGGCTACACCTTC. J is TRBJ1-2 and V is TRBV9; 7 bases agree with TRBD1. The CDR3 totals 16 residues. V lost 4 bases to trimming and J lost 0 bases; unmatched junction nucleotides: 9. In germline, CDR1 is SGDLS, CDR2 YYNGEE.

The V and J genes are TRBV11-2 and TRBJ1-2; no clear D. This CDR3 has 13 amino acids. V was shortened by 5 bases and J by 8 bases, with 15 bases between the two germline ends. The germline CDR1 and CDR2 sequences are SGHAT and FQNNGV. The CDR3 loop is CASSTDTSGGYTF. The CDR3 DNA is TGTGCCAGCAGCACAGACACCTCTGGGGGCTACACCTTC.

The chain recombines TRBV7-8 with TRBJ2-7, with D perhaps TRBD2 (5 bases). The CDR3 has 13 residues. The germline CDR1 and CDR2 sequences are SGHVS and FQNEAQ. Trimming pared 8 bases from V and 6 bases from J, leaving 17 bases between. CDR3 in DNA: TGTGCCAGCTCCGTCGGACTGTTCCTCGAGCAGTACTTC. Translated, it gives CASSVGLFLEQYF.

The V call is TRBV7-2, the J call TRBJ2-1; D is undetermined. Trimming removed 1 base from V and 2 bases from J, with 3 bases in between. The CDR3 is 13 residues long. The V gene's germline CDR1 is SGHTA and CDR2 FQGNSA. CDR3 sequence (DNA): TGTGCCAGCAGCTTAGACACCTACAATGAGCAGTTCTTC. It codes for CASSLDTYNEQFF.

CDR3 bases: TGTGCCAGCAGCTCAACGGCCTTCCACAGGGTTTCGAACACCGGGGAGCTGTTTTTT. This gives the protein CASSSTAFHRVSNTGELFF. The chain couples TRBV11-3 to TRBJ2-2; weak D call: TRBD1 (6 bases). CDR1 and CDR2 (germline): SGHNT, YENEEA. Trimming left V 4 bases short and J 0 bases short, with 21 bases between. This CDR3 comprises 19 residues.

This clone was recorded a few times. The chain combines TRBV7-7 with TRBJ2-1; maybe TRBD1 (6 bases). The CDR3 has 13 residues. V was trimmed by 3 bases and J by 5 bases, leaving 8 bases between them. Germline V gene data show CDR1 as SSHAT and CDR2 as FNYEAQ (reference sequence). The CDR3: CASSFSGDNEQFF. DNA for the CDR3: TGTGCCAGCAGCTTTTCAGGGGACAATGAGCAGTTCTTC. Variable domain in full (rest from reference TRBV7-7 and TRBJ2-1): GAGVSQSPRYKVTKRGQDVTLRCDPISSHATLYWYQQALGQGPEFLTYFNYEAQPDKSGLPSDRFSAERPEGSISTLTIQRTEQRDSAMYRCASSFSGDNEQFFGPGTRLTVL.

V and J are TRBV7-2 and TRBJ1-6; D unclear. Trimming pared 1 base from V and 7 bases from J, leaving 14 bases between. There are 16 residues in the CDR3. Germline V gene sequence: CDR1 SGHTA, CDR2 FQGNSA. The CDR3 reads CASSLVVGRLNSPLHF. The CDR3, as DNA: TGTGCCAGCAGCTTAGTTGTTGGCAGGTTGAATTCACCCCTCCACTTT.

This rearrangement joins TRBV5-4 to TRBJ1-1, with TRBD1 matching over 9 bases. This CDR3 has 13 amino acids. V gave up 3 bases and J gave up 7 bases; unmatched junction bases: 4. Germline V gene data show CDR1 as SGHNT and CDR2 as YYREEE (reference sequence). The CDR3 bases are TGTGCCAGCAGCTGGGGACAGGGTGGTGAAGCTTTCTTT. As protein: CASSWGQGGEAFF.

The chain recombines TRBV25-1 with TRBJ1-1; 8 bases map to TRBD1. CDR1 and CDR2 from the germline V gene are MGHDK and SYGVNS. This CDR3 spans 13 amino acids. V lost 5 bases, J lost 4 bases, and 3 bases stayed unmatched. The CDR3 nucleotides are TGTGCCAGCAGTCAGGGGGCTGGCACTGAAGCTTTCTTT. Protein sequence: CASSQGAGTEAFF.

The J gene is TRBJ1-4, the V gene TRBV10-3; the match to TRBD1 covers 9 bases. The germline CDR1 and CDR2 sequences are ENHRY and SYGVKD. This CDR3 is built from 16 residues. V lost 2 bases and J lost 2; bases outside the gene matches: 3. In DNA, the CDR3 is TGTGCCATCAGTGAGGCCGGGACAGGGACTAATGAAAAACTGTTTTTT. It specifies CAISEAGTGTNEKLFF.

Remarks on this clone: The junction shows a germline mismatch at one end, possibly a read error. The rearrangement uses TRBV7-9 and TRBJ1-2, with D perhaps TRBD1 (5 bases). Germline assignment: CDR1 SEHNR and CDR2 FQNEAQ (reference sequence). This CDR3 contains 15 residues. For the CDR3, the DNA is TGTTCCAGCAGCTTAGCCTCGCAGGGATGGTATGGCTACACCTTC. Residues: CSSSLASQGWYGYTF.

The chain uses TRBV7-3 and TRBJ2-1; tentative D call: TRBD2 (6 bases). The ends were cut back, 5 bases at V and 2 bases at J, with 16 bases in the middle. Germline CDR1 and CDR2: SGHTA and FQGTGA. This CDR3 is built from 16 residues. The CDR3 nucleotides are TGTGCCAGCAGCCCCTCCGGGGGTAGCACCTACAATGAGCAGTTCTTC. This gives the protein CASSPSGGSTYNEQFF.

The chain combines TRBV30 with TRBJ1-5; D is undetermined. CDR1 and CDR2 from the germline V gene are GTSNPN and SVGIG (reference sequence). This CDR3 region has 12 residues. Trimming removed 2 bases at V and 7 bases at J, with 9 bases between. The CDR3 nucleotides are TGTGCCTGGAGTAACTCGGGGCAGCCCCAGCATTTT. Amino acids: CAWSNSGQPQHF.